The clone carrying this T cell receptor (beta chain) was observed a few times. The antigen is unknown. The CDR3 loop spans 14 amino acids. Germline V gene sequence: CDR1 DFQATT, CDR2 SNEGSKA (reference sequence). With 4 bases removed from V and 0 bases from J, the gap between germline ends came to 10 bases. It was by quantitative 5'-RACE with molecular barcodes that TCR beta libraries were made. MiXCR was run by TCRdb on the 5' RACE reads, yielding one entry per CDR3 protein. This sample yields hundreds of thousands of distinct CDR3 sequences, of which about 26% are seen a single time; less than 8.5% belongs to the top ten. The data originate from a study of CD8 T cells in ankylosing spondylitis. Study-wide findings and caveats: The authors found the disease-linked clones to be CD8+ and relatively rare in peripheral blood. The study identified a TCR beta motif of under ten highly homologous variants that appeared characteristic of ankylosing spondylitis blood. There were earlier reports of some motif variants in reactive arthritis synovial fluid and blood.

The rearrangement uses TRBV20-1 and TRBJ1-5; tentatively, D is TRBD1 (5 bases). The TCR comes from a male donor with ankylosing spondylitis or in good health (not recorded which). Sequencing was done on a sample of blood, either unsorted or a sorted T cell fraction (not recorded which). This CDR3 is CSAKRQFSNQPQHF. Here the CDR3 DNA reads TGCAGTGCTAAGCGACAGTTTAGCAATCAGCCCCAGCATTTT.